This TCR beta chain was identified in a study of regulatory dendritic cells for organ transplantation. The study's findings and limits: Mature dendritic cells appeared to drive more memory CD8+ clonal expansion than regulatory ones. The authors noted considerable between-person heterogeneity in alloreactive memory CD8+ cells.

TCRdb keeps only in-frame clones here, not all; method: immunoSEQ multiplex PCR. Among some 40,000 clones, about 90% were seen once, and the ten largest hold about 0.11%. FACS sorted CD4+ or CD8+ T cells into CD45RA+ naive and CD45RO+ memory. This CDR3 region has 12 residues. Germline CDR1 reads MDHEN; CDR2 reads SYDVKM. The germline V and J ends were trimmed by 2 bases and 4 bases, with 5 bases remaining between them. Turning to this clone: Its antigen is still unknown.

The sample was naive CD8+ T cells from blood. Described subset: CD45RA+ naive T cells. The J gene is TRBJ1-1, the V gene TRBV28; no clear D gene. This clonotype was sampled from a human donor in good health. CDR3 sequence reads: CASSLDGTEAFF. In DNA form, the CDR3 reads TGTGCCAGCAGTTTAGATGGCACTGAAGCTTTCTTT. Full variable domain (missing parts from reference TRBV28 and TRBJ1-1): DVKVTQSSRYLVKRTGEKVFLECVQDMDHENMFWYRQDPGLGLRLIYFSYDVKMKEKGDIPEGYSVSREKKERFSLILESASTNQTSMYLCASSLDGTEAFFGQGTRLTVV.